The 30 T cell receptor beta chains listed next were all sequenced from one sample in a study of blood T cell repertoires in COVID-19. The repertoire was sequenced with immunoSEQ multiplex PCR; TCRdb's copy has only in-frame clones and lacks some. Here the sample spans some 83,000 clones, around 88% being singletons. The specimen was peripheral blood. These TCRs come from a man aged 50 to 59 with active COVID-19.

The V and J genes are TRBV25-1 and TRBJ2-7; D is uncertain. There are 13 residues in the CDR3. V was clipped by 5 bases and J by 6 bases, with 14 bases between them. Germline CDR1 is MGHDK and CDR2 is SYGVNS. The CDR3 DNA follows: TGTGCCAGCAGTCCGCTTTCGACTGGCGAGCAGTACTTC. Amino acids: CASSPLSTGEQYF.

The J gene is TRBJ1-6, the V gene TRBV7-9; 9 bases fit TRBD1. CDR3 length: 14 residues. From germline, CDR1 is SEHNR and CDR2 FQNEAQ (reference sequence). With 4 bases clipped from V and 10 bases from J, the junction kept 5 bases outside the gene matches. The CDR3 reads CASSSGQGNSPLHF. The CDR3 nucleotides read TGTGCCAGCAGCTCTGGACAGGGGAACTCACCCCTCCACTTT. Together with reference TRBV7-9 and TRBJ1-6, the CDR3 gives the full variable domain: DTGVSQNPRHKITKRGQNVTFRCDPISEHNRLYWYRQTLGQGPEFLTYFQNEAQLEKSRLLSDRFSAERPKGSFSTLEIQRTEQGDSAMYLCASSSGQGNSPLHFGNGTRLTVT.

This rearrangement joins TRBV5-6 to TRBJ2-5; 8 bases fit TRBD2. V shed 6 bases, J shed 2 bases, and the junction held 18 bases outside the gene matches. The length of the CDR3 is 18 residues. CDR1 and CDR2 (germline): SGHDT, YYEEEE. The CDR3 DNA sequence: TGTGCCAGCACTTCCTTCGGGGAAGCGGGAGTCGCACAAGAGACCCAGTACTTC. This translates into CASTSFGEAGVAQETQYF.

This rearrangement joins TRBV28 to TRBJ2-7, with D perhaps TRBD2 (6 bases). There are 12 residues in the CDR3. V dropped 7 bases and J dropped 3 bases, with 10 bases sitting between them. Germline V gene data show CDR1 as MDHEN and CDR2 as SYDVKM. In DNA form, the CDR3 reads TGTGCCAGCACAGGCGGGAACTACGAGCAGTACTTC. This codes for CASTGGNYEQYF. The full variable domain, completed using reference TRBV28 and TRBJ2-7, is DVKVTQSSRYLVKRTGEKVFLECVQDMDHENMFWYRQDPGLGLRLIYFSYDVKMKEKGDIPEGYSVSREKKERFSLILESASTNQTSMYLCASTGGNYEQYFGPGTRLTVT.

The V call is TRBV11-2, the J call TRBJ2-1; TRBD1 matches 9 bases. V trimming: 5 bases; J trimming: 7 bases; junction bases outside the gene matches: 6. Germline V CDR1 and CDR2: SGHAT, FQNNGV. The CDR3 loop spans 14 amino acids. Here the CDR3 reads CASSATGGVNEQFF. Here the CDR3 DNA reads TGTGCCAGCAGCGCGACAGGGGGTGTGAATGAGCAGTTCTTC.

The chain recombines TRBV5-1 with TRBJ1-1; D may be TRBD1 (5 bases). V gave up 3 bases and J gave up 5 bases, with 14 bases separating them. The CDR3 loop spans 14 amino acids. Germline V gives CDR1 SGHRS, CDR2 YFSETQ. The CDR3 here is CASSSGTEGTEAFF. CDR3 sequence (DNA): TGCGCCAGCAGCTCCGGGACGGAGGGGACTGAAGCTTTCTTT.

The chain has TRBV4-1 and TRBJ2-1, with 8 bases matching TRBD1. The CDR3 runs 16 residues. CDR1 and CDR2 from the germline V gene are MGHRA and YSYEKL. Trimming at V came to 8 bases and at J to 1 base, leaving 10 bases not matched to a gene. CDR3 region: CASAPSQGASYNEQFF. The CDR3, as DNA: TGCGCCAGCGCCCCTAGCCAGGGGGCGTCCTACAATGAGCAGTTCTTC.

The genes are TRBV30 and TRBJ1-6; D may be TRBD1 (6 bases). Trimming stripped 0 bases from V and 12 bases from J, with 12 bases between. The CDR3 extends over 13 amino acids. Germline values: CDR1 GTSNPN, CDR2 SVGIG (reference sequence). CDR3 sequence: CAWSVGTQKPLHF. The DNA for the CDR3 is TGTGCCTGGAGTGTCGGGACACAGAAACCCCTCCACTTT. Together with reference TRBV30 and TRBJ1-6, the CDR3 gives the full variable domain: SQTIHQWPATLVQPVGSPLSLECTVEGTSNPNLYWYRQAAGRGLQLLFYSVGIGQISSEVPQNLSASRPQDRQFILSSKKLLLSDSGFYLCAWSVGTQKPLHFGNGTRLTVT.

V is TRBV4-3 and J is TRBJ2-1, with 9 nucleotides matching TRBD2. The CDR3 sequence is 17 residues long. V lost 4 bases, J lost 4 bases, and 11 bases stayed unmatched. The germline gives CDR1 LGHNA, CDR2 YSLEER. The CDR3 protein is CASSPGGIAGAYNEQFF. The CDR3 bases are TGCGCCAGCAGCCCCGGGGGGATAGCGGGGGCGTACAATGAGCAGTTCTTC.

The chain joins TRBV5-6 to TRBJ2-5; 7 positions match TRBD2. CDR3 size: 16 residues. Trimming at V came to 4 bases and at J to 4 bases, leaving 13 bases not matched to a gene. Germline CDR1 reads SGHDT; CDR2 reads YYEEEE. CDR3 nucleotides: TGTGCCAGCAGCGGGGAGGGGTTACCGCCGGCAGAGACCCAGTACTTC. Translation gives CASSGEGLPPAETQYF.

Of note for this clone: Other DNA sequences of this sample code for an identical CDR3. The chain couples TRBV7-3 to TRBJ2-5; 9 nucleotides align to TRBD2. J lost 5 bases, V lost 5 bases, and 6 bases had no gene match. Germline V gene sequence: CDR1 SGHTA, CDR2 FQGTGA. This CDR3 spans 14 amino acids. The CDR3 DNA reads as TGTGCCAGCAGCCCCAGCGGGGGGCGCGAGACCCAGTACTTC. It encodes CASSPSGGRETQYF.

The chain combines TRBV25-1 with TRBJ2-3, with D perhaps TRBD1 (6 bases). The V and J ends lost 6 bases and 0 bases respectively, with 16 bases between them. The CDR3 is made up of 16 amino acids. In germline, CDR1 is MGHDK, CDR2 SYGVNS. The CDR3 reads CASRPTAGVSTDTQYF. CDR3 DNA sequence: TGTGCCAGCAGACCGACGGCAGGGGTCAGCACAGATACGCAGTATTTT.

The gene calls are TRBV6-5 and TRBJ2-3; D call uncertain. Trimming pared 0 bases from V and 7 bases from J, leaving 14 bases between. Looked up from germline, CDR1 is MNHEY and CDR2 is SVGAGI. CDR3 length: 15 amino acids. The DNA of the CDR3 is TGTGCCAGCAGTTACTCCCTGACTCTTATGAATACGCAGTATTTT. Amino acid sequence: CASSYSLTLMNTQYF.

The genes are TRBV15 and TRBJ1-4; tentative D call: TRBD1 (6 bases). In germline, CDR1 is LNHNV, CDR2 YYDKDF (reference sequence). The CDR3 extends over 15 amino acids. V lost 3 bases and J lost 5, with 13 bases in between. CDR3 residues: CATSSGQRENEKLFF. CDR3 bases: TGTGCCACCAGCAGCGGACAGCGAGAAAATGAAAAACTGTTTTTT. The complete variable domain, with remaining parts taken from reference TRBV15 and TRBJ1-4, reads DAMVIQNPRYQVTQFGKPVTLSCSQTLNHNVMYWYQQKSSQAPKLLFHYYDKDFNNEADTPDNFQSRRPNTSFCFLDIRSPGLGDTAMYLCATSSGQRENEKLFFGSGTQLSVL.

This chain uses TRBV5-1 with TRBJ1-1; 8 positions match TRBD1. V lost 4 bases to trimming and J lost 1 base; unmatched junction nucleotides: 9. The CDR3 extends over 16 amino acids. The germline CDR1 and CDR2 sequences are SGHRS and YFSETQ. CDR3 nucleotides: TGCGCCAGCAGCGGAACAGGGGGAGAGGGGAACACTGAAGCTTTCTTT. Translating gives CASSGTGGEGNTEAFF.

This clone was seen more than once but under ten times. The V gene is TRBV7-2, the J gene TRBJ2-3; 7 bases are a match to TRBD2. The V segment lost 2 bases and the J segment 9 bases; nucleotides outside the gene matches: 17. The CDR3 has 17 amino acids. Germline V gene data show CDR1 as SGHTA and CDR2 as FQGNSA. The DNA for the CDR3 is TGTGCCAGCAGCTTACCTCCGCTTCCGGGACTACCTTTGACGCAGTATTTT. This codes for CASSLPPLPGLPLTQYF.

The V gene is TRBV18, the J gene TRBJ1-6; tentative D call: TRBD1 (6 bases). CDR3 length: 14 residues. V lost 5 bases, J lost 8 bases, and 13 bases lay in between. In germline, CDR1 is KGHSH, CDR2 LQKENI. CDR3 sequence (DNA): TGTGCCAGCTCAGATGGGGGCGCTGATTCACCCCTCCACTTT. Its translation is CASSDGGADSPLHF. The full variable domain, its missing parts supplied by reference TRBV18 and TRBJ1-6, is NAGVMQNPRHLVRRRGQEARLRCSPMKGHSHVYWYRQLPEEGLKFMVYLQKENIIDESGMPKERFSAEFPKEGPSILRIQQVVRGDSAAYFCASSDGGADSPLHFGNGTRLTVT.

V gene TRBV24-1 combines with J gene TRBJ2-1; D unresolved. V dropped 9 bases and J dropped 7 bases, with 12 bases sitting between them. The germline V gene has CDR1 KGHDR and CDR2 SFDVKD. The CDR3 is 12 residues long. Written as DNA, the CDR3 is TGTGCCACCGCCACTACCTCGAATGAGCAGTTCTTC. Amino acid sequence: CATATTSNEQFF.

This clone appeared a single time. The V call is TRBV7-9, the J call TRBJ2-7, with TRBD2 matching over 11 bases. V gave up 5 bases and J gave up 2 bases; unmatched junction bases: 5. CDR3 size: 15 residues. CDR1 and CDR2 from the germline V gene are SEHNR and FQNEAQ (reference sequence). CDR3 in DNA: TGTGCCAGCAGCCCGACTAGCGGGGTGACCTACGAGCAGTACTTC. It encodes CASSPTSGVTYEQYF.

The rearrangement links TRBV6-6 to TRBJ2-5, with 13 bases matching TRBD2. CDR1 is MNHNY, CDR2 SVGAGI, per germline (reference sequence). V was pared by 5 bases and J by 4 bases, with 25 bases of the junction left unmatched. The CDR3 runs 22 residues. CDR3 nucleotides: TGTGCCAGCAGTCCTACTACCCTTTCACTAGCGGGGGGGCCGGGCAAGGCAGAGACCCAGTACTTC. Translation gives CASSPTTLSLAGGPGKAETQYF.

The chain is built from TRBV5-1 and TRBJ2-7; 8 bases are a match to TRBD2. Per the germline V gene, CDR1 is SGHRS and CDR2 is YFSETQ. The CDR3 is 16 amino acids. V lost 1 base and J lost 1; bases outside the gene matches: 7. CDR3 residues: CASSLISGGNSYEQYF. CDR3 coding DNA: TGCGCCAGCAGCTTGATAAGCGGGGGAAATTCCTACGAGCAGTACTTC.

The chain links TRBV6-5 to TRBJ1-3, with D maybe TRBD1 (5 bases). Germline V gene lookup returns CDR1 MNHEY and CDR2 SVGAGI. Trimming stripped 0 bases from V and 0 bases from J, with 6 bases between. The CDR3 is 15 residues long. CDR3 protein: CASSYSQGSGNTIYF. The CDR3 DNA sequence: TGTGCCAGCAGTTACTCTCAGGGCTCTGGAAACACCATATATTTT.

This chain uses TRBV5-1 with TRBJ1-1; 9 bases map to TRBD1. The length of the CDR3 is 15 residues. V dropped 0 bases and J dropped 6; count of bases not matched to a gene: 6. CDR1 and CDR2 from the germline V gene are SGHRS and YFSETQ. Here the CDR3 DNA reads TGCGCCAGCAGCTTGGCTCTAGACAGGGGGGCTGAAGCTTTCTTT. As protein: CASSLALDRGAEAFF. The whole variable domain, filled in from reference TRBV5-1 and TRBJ1-1, reads KAGVTQTPRYLIKTRGQQVTLSCSPISGHRSVSWYQQTPGQGLQFLFEYFSETQRNKGNFPGRFSGRQFSNSRSEMNVSTLELGDSALYLCASSLALDRGAEAFFGQGTRLTVV.

The chain couples TRBV19 to TRBJ2-2, with 11 positions matching TRBD1. V gave up 1 base and J gave up 3 bases; unmatched junction bases: 4. The CDR3 totals 17 residues. Germline V gene lookup returns CDR1 LNHDA and CDR2 SQIVND (reference sequence). The chain's CDR3 is CASSIGRTGGYTGELFF. CDR3 in DNA: TGTGCCAGTAGTATAGGGCGGACAGGGGGCTACACCGGGGAGCTGTTTTTT. Together with reference TRBV19 and TRBJ2-2, the CDR3 gives the full variable domain: DGGITQSPKYLFRKEGQNVTLSCEQNLNHDAMYWYRQDPGQGLRLIYYSQIVNDFQKGDIAEGYSVSREKKESFPLTVTSAQKNPTAFYLCASSIGRTGGYTGELFFGEGSRLTVL.

The rearrangement joins TRBV4-2 to TRBJ1-2, with D hard to call. The V and J ends lost 2 bases and 1 base respectively, with 5 bases between them. The germline CDR1 and CDR2 sequences are LGHNA and YNFKEQ. CDR3 length: 13 amino acids. The CDR3: CASSQRGNYGYTF. The CDR3 DNA sequence: TGTGCCAGCAGCCAAAGAGGTAACTATGGCTACACCTTC.

The chain is built from TRBV5-6 and TRBJ1-5; 10 bases fit TRBD1. From germline, CDR1 is SGHDT and CDR2 YYEEEE. There are 17 residues in the CDR3. V shed 5 bases, J shed 0 bases, and the junction held 8 bases outside the gene matches. The DNA of the CDR3 is TGTGCCAGCAGTTATCGACAGGGGGCTCTTAGCAATCAGCCCCAGCATTTT. It is translated as CASSYRQGALSNQPQHF. Supplemented by reference TRBV5-6 and TRBJ1-5, the full variable domain reads DAGVTQSPTHLIKTRGQQVTLRCSPKSGHDTVSWYQQALGQGPQFIFQYYEEEERQRGNFPDRFSGHQFPNYSSELNVNALLLGDSALYLCASSYRQGALSNQPQHFGDGTRLSIL.

V and J are TRBV5-4 and TRBJ1-2; 8 bases are shared with TRBD1. The CDR3 length is 14 residues. J lost 8 bases, V lost 5 bases, and 11 bases had no gene match. The germline V gene encodes CDR1 SGHNT and CDR2 YYREEE (reference sequence). This chain's CDR3 is CASSYVTGERGYTF. CDR3 nucleotide sequence: TGTGCCAGCAGTTACGTGACAGGGGAACGCGGCTACACCTTC.

This clone was seen once. Here the CDR3 reads CASSGTESSYEQYF. The CDR3, as DNA: TGTGCCAGCAGCGGGACTGAGAGCTCCTACGAGCAGTACTTC. The chain employs TRBV28 and TRBJ2-7, with a weak D call TRBD2 (6 bases). Trimming removed 6 bases at V and 0 bases at J, with 12 bases between. CDR1 is MDHEN, CDR2 SYDVKM, per germline. This CDR3 region has 14 residues.

This chain uses TRBV25-1 with TRBJ1-6, with D tentatively TRBD1 (6 bases). Trimming shortened V by 2 bases and J by 8 bases, and 13 bases separated the two germline ends. Germline V lookup: CDR1 MGHDK, CDR2 SYGVNS. This CDR3 comprises 15 residues. The CDR3 sequence: CASSERGKRDSPLHF. The CDR3 DNA reads as TGTGCCAGCAGTGAAAGGGGGAAAAGGGATTCACCCCTCCACTTT.

This chain uses TRBV28 with TRBJ1-1; a weak D match, TRBD1 (5 bases). The CDR3 is made up of 14 amino acids. Germline loops: CDR1 MDHEN, CDR2 SYDVKM. Trimming cost V 4 bases and J 0 bases, with 9 bases left between them. The CDR3 here is CASSSLTVNTEAFF. Here the CDR3 DNA reads TGTGCCAGCAGTTCCCTGACAGTGAACACTGAAGCTTTCTTT. The full variable domain, in which reference TRBV28 and TRBJ1-1 provide the parts outside the CDR3, is DVKVTQSSRYLVKRTGEKVFLECVQDMDHENMFWYRQDPGLGLRLIYFSYDVKMKEKGDIPEGYSVSREKKERFSLILESASTNQTSMYLCASSSLTVNTEAFFGQGTRLTVV.